Listed here are 6 T cell receptor beta chains from one sample, sequenced in a study of OX40 agonist ivuxolimab in advanced cancers. The table came from immunoSEQ multiplex PCR; TCRdb's copy has only in-frame clones and leaves some out. Of about 91,000 clones in the sample, around 87% were seen once. The sample in question was CD4+ or CD8+ T cells sorted from blood, obtained in a trial of the OX40 agonist ivuxolimab. The receptors were sampled from an adult with an advanced solid tumor such as melanoma, head and neck, liver or kidney cancer.

The genes are TRBV28 and TRBJ2-7; 10 bases are a match to TRBD1. The ends lost 6 bases at V and 2 bases at J; junction bases unmatched: 7. The CDR3 extends over 15 amino acids. From germline, CDR1 is MDHEN and CDR2 SYDVKM. CDR3 sequence (DNA): TGTGCCAGCAGAAATCCGGGACAGGGGCCCTACGAGCAGTACTTC. Translating it yields CASRNPGQGPYEQYF.

In DNA form, the CDR3 reads TGTGCCAGCAGTTACGGGACGAAGAATCAGCCCCAGCATTTT. This translates into CASSYGTKNQPQHF. V usage is TRBV28 and J usage is TRBJ1-5; possibly TRBD1 for D (5 bases). Germline-derived CDR1 and CDR2 are MDHEN and SYDVKM. V was clipped by 4 bases and J by 4 bases, with 11 bases between them. The CDR3 consists of 14 residues.

This clone was counted only a few times. V and J are TRBV7-9 and TRBJ1-4, with 7 bases aligning to TRBD1. The CDR3 runs 16 residues. Germline CDR1 reads SEHNR; CDR2 reads FQNEAQ (reference sequence). V gave up 1 base and J gave up 1 base; unmatched junction bases: 3. CDR3 residues: CASSLGDRETNEKLFF. The DNA of the CDR3 is TGTGCCAGCAGCTTAGGAGACAGGGAAACTAATGAAAAACTGTTTTTT.

The J gene is TRBJ1-4, the V gene TRBV4-1; possible D gene TRBD1, 6 bases. V gave up 0 bases and J gave up 2 bases, with 13 bases separating them. The CDR3 loop spans 17 amino acids. The germline CDR1 and CDR2 sequences are MGHRA and YSYEKL. The DNA for the CDR3 is TGCGCCAGCAGCCAAGATGGGGGGCAGATGACTAATGAAAAACTGTTTTTT. Translating it yields CASSQDGGQMTNEKLFF.

The chain recombines TRBV6-5 with TRBJ1-4; D may be TRBD1 (6 bases). CDR1 MNHEY and CDR2 SVGAGI come from the germline V gene. The CDR3 sequence is 14 residues long. Trimming removed 8 bases at V and 3 bases at J, with 13 bases between. The CDR3 coding sequence is TGTGCCAGCGCTCCGGGGGCTTCTAATGAAAAACTGTTTTTT. This sequence encodes CASAPGASNEKLFF.

The chain combines TRBV10-3 with TRBJ2-7; 12 bases line up with TRBD2. The V gene's germline CDR1 is ENHRY and CDR2 SYGVKD. The CDR3 spans 15 residues. Losses at the gene ends were 6 bases for V and 6 bases for J; bases not matched to a gene: 9. CDR3 sequence (DNA): TGTGCCATCAGACAGACTAGCGGGAGTTTCGGCGAGCAGTACGTC. Its translation is CAIRQTSGSFGEQYV.